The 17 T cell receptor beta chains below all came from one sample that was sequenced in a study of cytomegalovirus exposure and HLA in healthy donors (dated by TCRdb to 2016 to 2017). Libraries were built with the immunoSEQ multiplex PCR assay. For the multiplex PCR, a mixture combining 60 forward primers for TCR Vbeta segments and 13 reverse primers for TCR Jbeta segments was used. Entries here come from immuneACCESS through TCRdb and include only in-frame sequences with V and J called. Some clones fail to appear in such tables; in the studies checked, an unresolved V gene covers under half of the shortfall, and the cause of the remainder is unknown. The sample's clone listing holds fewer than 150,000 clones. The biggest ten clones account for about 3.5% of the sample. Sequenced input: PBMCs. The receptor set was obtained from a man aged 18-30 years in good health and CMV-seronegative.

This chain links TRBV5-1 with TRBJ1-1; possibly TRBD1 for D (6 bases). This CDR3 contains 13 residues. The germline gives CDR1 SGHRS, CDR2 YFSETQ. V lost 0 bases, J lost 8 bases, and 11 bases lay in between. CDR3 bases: TGCGCCAGCAGCTTGGAGGGGGGGTCCGAAGCTTTCTTT. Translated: CASSLEGGSEAFF.

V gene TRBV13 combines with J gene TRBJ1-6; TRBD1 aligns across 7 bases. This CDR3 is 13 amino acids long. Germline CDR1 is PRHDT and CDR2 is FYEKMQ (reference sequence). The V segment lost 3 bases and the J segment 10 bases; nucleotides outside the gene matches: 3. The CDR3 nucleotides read TGTGCCAGCAGCTTCAGGGGGGACTCACCCCTCCACTTT. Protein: CASSFRGDSPLHF. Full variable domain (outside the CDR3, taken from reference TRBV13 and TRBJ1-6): AAGVIQSPRHLIKEKRETATLKCYPIPRHDTVYWYQQGPGQDPQFLISFYEKMQSDKGSIPDRFSAQQFSDYHSELNMSSLELGDSALYFCASSFRGDSPLHFGNGTRLTVT.

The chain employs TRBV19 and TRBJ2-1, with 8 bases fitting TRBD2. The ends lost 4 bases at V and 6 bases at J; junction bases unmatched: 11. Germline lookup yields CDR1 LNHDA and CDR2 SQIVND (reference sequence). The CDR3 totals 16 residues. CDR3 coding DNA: TGTGCCAGTAGTACGCAACTTAGCGGGATGGTCAATGAGCAGTTCTTC. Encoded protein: CASSTQLSGMVNEQFF. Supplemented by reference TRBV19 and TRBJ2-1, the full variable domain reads DGGITQSPKYLFRKEGQNVTLSCEQNLNHDAMYWYRQDPGQGLRLIYYSQIVNDFQKGDIAEGYSVSREKKESFPLTVTSAQKNPTAFYLCASSTQLSGMVNEQFFGPGTRLTVL.

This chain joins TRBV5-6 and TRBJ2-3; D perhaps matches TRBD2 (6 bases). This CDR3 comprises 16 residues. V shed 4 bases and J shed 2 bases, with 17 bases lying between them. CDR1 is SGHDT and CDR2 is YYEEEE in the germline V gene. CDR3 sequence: CASSPGGAGHTDTQYF. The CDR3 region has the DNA TGTGCCAGCAGCCCAGGAGGAGCGGGCCACACAGATACGCAGTATTTT. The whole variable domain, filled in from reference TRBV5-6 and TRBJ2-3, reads DAGVTQSPTHLIKTRGQQVTLRCSPKSGHDTVSWYQQALGQGPQFIFQYYEEEERQRGNFPDRFSGHQFPNYSSELNVNALLLGDSALYLCASSPGGAGHTDTQYFGPGTRLTVL.

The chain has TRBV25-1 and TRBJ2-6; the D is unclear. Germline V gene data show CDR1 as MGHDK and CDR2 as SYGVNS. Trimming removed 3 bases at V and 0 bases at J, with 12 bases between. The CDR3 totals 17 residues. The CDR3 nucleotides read TGTGCCAGCAGTGATGGTCACAGCAGCTCTGGGGCCAACGTCCTGACTTTC. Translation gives CASSDGHSSSGANVLTF.

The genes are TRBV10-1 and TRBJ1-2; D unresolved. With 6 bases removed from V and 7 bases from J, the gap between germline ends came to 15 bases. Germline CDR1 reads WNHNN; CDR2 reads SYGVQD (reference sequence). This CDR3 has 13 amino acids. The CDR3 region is CASSSGVGRGYTF. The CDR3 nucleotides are TGCGCCAGCAGCTCGGGAGTAGGTCGTGGCTACACCTTC.

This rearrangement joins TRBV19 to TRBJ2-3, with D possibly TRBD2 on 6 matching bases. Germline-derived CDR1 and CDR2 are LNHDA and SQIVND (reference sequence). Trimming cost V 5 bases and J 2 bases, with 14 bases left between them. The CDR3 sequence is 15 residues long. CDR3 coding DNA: TGTGCCAGTAGTCTCCGGGACTCCCCCACAGATACGCAGTATTTT. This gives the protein CASSLRDSPTDTQYF.

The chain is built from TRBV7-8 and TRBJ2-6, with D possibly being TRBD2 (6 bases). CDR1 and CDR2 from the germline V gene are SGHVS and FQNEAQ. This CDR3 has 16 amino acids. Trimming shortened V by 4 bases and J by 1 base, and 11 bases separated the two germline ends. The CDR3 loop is CASSSARGSGANVLTF. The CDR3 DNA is TGTGCCAGCAGCTCCGCGCGGGGATCTGGGGCCAACGTCCTGACTTTC. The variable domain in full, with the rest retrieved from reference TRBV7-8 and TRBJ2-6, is GAGVSQSPRYKVAKRGQDVALRCDPISGHVSLFWYQQALGQGPEFLTYFQNEAQLDKSGLPSDRFFAERPEGSVSTLKIQRTQQEDSAVYLCASSSARGSGANVLTFGAGSRLTVL.

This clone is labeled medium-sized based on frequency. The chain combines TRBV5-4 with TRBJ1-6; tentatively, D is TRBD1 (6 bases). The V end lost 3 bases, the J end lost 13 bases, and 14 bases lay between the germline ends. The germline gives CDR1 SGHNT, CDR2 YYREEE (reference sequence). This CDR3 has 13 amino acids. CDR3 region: CASSSTQGDPLHF. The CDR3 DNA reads TGTGCCAGCAGCTCGACACAGGGTGACCCCCTCCACTTT.

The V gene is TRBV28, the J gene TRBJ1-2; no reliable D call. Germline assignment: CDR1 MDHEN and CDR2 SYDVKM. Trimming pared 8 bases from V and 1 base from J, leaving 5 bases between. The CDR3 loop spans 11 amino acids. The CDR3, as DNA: TGTGCCAGCTCGGGTAACTATGGCTACACCTTC. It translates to CASSGNYGYTF.

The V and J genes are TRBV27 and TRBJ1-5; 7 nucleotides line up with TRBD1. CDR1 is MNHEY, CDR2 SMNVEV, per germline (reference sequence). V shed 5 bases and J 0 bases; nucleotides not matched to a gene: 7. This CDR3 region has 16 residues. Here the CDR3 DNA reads TGTGCCAGCAGTCCAACAGGGGCCCTTAGCAATCAGCCCCAGCATTTT. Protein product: CASSPTGALSNQPQHF.

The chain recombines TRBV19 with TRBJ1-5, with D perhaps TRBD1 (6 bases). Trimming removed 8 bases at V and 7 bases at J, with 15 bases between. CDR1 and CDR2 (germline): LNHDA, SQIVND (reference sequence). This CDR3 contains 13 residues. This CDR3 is CASAKGVWQPQHF. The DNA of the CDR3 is TGTGCCAGTGCTAAGGGGGTTTGGCAGCCCCAGCATTTT.

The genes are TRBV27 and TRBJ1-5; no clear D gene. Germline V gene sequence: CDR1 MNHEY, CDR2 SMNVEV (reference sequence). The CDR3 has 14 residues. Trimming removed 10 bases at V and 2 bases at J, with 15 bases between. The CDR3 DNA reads TGTGCCACCGGACTGCTTGGTGGCAATCAGCCCCAGCATTTT. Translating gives CATGLLGGNQPQHF.

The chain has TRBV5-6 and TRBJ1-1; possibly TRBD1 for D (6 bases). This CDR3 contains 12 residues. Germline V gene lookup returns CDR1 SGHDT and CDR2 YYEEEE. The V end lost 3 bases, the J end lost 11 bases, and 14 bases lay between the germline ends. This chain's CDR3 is CASSSNRAGAFF. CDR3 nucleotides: TGTGCCAGCAGCTCTAACAGGGCCGGGGCTTTCTTT.

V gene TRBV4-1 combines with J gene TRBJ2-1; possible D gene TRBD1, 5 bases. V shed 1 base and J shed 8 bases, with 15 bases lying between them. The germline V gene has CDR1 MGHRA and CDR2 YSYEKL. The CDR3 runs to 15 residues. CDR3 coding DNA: TGCGCCAGCAGCCAAGGGCAGGGATCTCAGGATGAGCAGTTCTTC. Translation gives CASSQGQGSQDEQFF.

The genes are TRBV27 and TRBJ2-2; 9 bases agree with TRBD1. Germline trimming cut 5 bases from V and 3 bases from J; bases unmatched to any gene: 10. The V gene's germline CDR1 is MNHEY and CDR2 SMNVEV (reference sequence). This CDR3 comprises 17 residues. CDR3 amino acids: CASSGPHRDRDTGELFF. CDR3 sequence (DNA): TGTGCCAGCAGTGGCCCCCACCGGGACAGGGACACCGGGGAGCTGTTTTTT.

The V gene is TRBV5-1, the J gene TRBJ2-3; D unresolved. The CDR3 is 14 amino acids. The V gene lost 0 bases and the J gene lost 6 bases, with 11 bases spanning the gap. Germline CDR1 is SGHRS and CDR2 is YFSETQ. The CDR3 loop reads CASSLAGWKDTQYF. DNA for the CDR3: TGCGCCAGCAGCTTGGCAGGCTGGAAGGATACGCAGTATTTT.